The source of this TCR beta chain is a study of cytomegalovirus exposure and HLA in healthy donors. The PCR made use of 60 Vbeta and 13 Jbeta primers. TCRdb's table, derived via immunoSEQ multiplex PCR, lists solely in-frame clones and lacks some. Among about 150,000 clones listed, around 80% were seen once. The V gene's germline CDR1 is SEHNR and CDR2 FQNEAQ (reference sequence). There are 12 residues in the CDR3. In regard to this clone: The junction departs from germline at one end; a sequencing error may be responsible.

This clonotype was sampled from a man aged 40-50 years in good health and CMV-seropositive. The V gene is TRBV7-9, the J gene TRBJ1-1, with D unresolved. The sequenced material came from PBMCs. The DNA of the CDR3 is TGTTCCAGCAGCTTAGCGCGGACTGAAGCTTTCTTT. This encodes CSSSLARTEAFF. The full variable domain, completed using reference TRBV7-9 and TRBJ1-1, is DTGVSQNPRHKITKRGQNVTFRCDPISEHNRLYWYRQTLGQGPEFLTYFQNEAQLEKSRLLSDRFSAERPKGSFSTLEIQRTEQGDSAMYLCSSSLARTEAFFGQGTRLTVV.